This T cell receptor (beta chain) originates from a study of cytomegalovirus exposure and HLA in healthy donors. As concerns this clone: Its antigen is unknown.

PCR employed 60 Vbeta and 13 Jbeta primers. Sequenced by immunoSEQ multiplex PCR; TCRdb stores in-frame clones only, minus some. The sample carries some 200,000 clones, roughly 78% recorded once. CDR3 size: 13 residues. V lost 4 bases, J lost 5 bases, and 4 bases stayed unmatched. Germline V gene data show CDR1 as SGDLS and CDR2 as YYNGEE. Broader study findings: A later analysis reportedly identified an Asian-associated ancestry cluster as carrying fewer N-insertions than the roughly 720-donor mean. Highest at DRB1 and lowest at HLA-C, TCR association rates differed among HLA loci in a later analysis. HLA-A and HLA-B allele assignments for most subjects were reportedly predicted accurately using TCR beta sequences. The study carried out a later analysis of TCR beta sequences. It associated 16,951 of them with specific HLA alleles at a false discovery rate of 0.05.

The sequence came from a girl between 10 and 17 years old in good health and CMV-seropositive. The chain employs TRBV9 and TRBJ1-1, with 8 positions matching TRBD1. What was sequenced was PBMCs. The DNA of the CDR3 is TGTGCCAGCAGCCAGGGGGCCGGGACTGAAGCTTTCTTT. It translates to CASSQGAGTEAFF.